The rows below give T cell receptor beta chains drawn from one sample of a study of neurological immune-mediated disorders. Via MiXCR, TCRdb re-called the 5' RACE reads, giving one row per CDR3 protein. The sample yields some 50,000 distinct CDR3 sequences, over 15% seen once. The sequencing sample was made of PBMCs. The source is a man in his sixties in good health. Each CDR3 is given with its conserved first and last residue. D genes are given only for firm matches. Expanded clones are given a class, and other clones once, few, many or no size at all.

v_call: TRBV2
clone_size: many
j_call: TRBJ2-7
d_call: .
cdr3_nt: TGTGCCAGCAGTGAAGCCGGGAGAGCCTACGAGCAGTACTTC
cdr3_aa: CASSEAGRAYEQYF

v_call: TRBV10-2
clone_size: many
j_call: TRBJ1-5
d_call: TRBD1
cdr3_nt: TGCGCCAGCCCGGACCTTACAGGGGTGGGCAATCAGCCCCAGCATTTT
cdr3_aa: CASPDLTGVGNQPQHF

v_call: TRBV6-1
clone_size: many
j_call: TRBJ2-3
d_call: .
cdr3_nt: TGTGCCAGCAGTGAAGCCCCCGGGACATTTACCGATACGCAGTATTTT
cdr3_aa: CASSEAPGTFTDTQYF

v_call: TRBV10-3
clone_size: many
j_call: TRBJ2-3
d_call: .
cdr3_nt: TGTGCCATCAGTGACCCTCGACGAGGAAGCGGTCAGGGGGGCACCACAGATACGCAGTATTTT
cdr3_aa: CAISDPRRGSGQGGTTDTQYF

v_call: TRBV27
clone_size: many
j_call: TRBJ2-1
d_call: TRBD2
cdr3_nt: TGTGCCAGCAGTCCTCAGGGCCGGGAGGGTTACAATGAGCAGTTCTTC
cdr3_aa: CASSPQGREGYNEQFF

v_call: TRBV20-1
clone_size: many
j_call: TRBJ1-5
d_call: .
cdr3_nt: TGCAGTGCTAGGGGGAGCTATCAGCCCCAGCATTTT
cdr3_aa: CSARGSYQPQHF

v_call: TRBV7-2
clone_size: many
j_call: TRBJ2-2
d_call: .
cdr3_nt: TGTGCCAGCAGAAATCCCATCTTGGGACGCGCCACCGGGGAGCTGTTTTTT
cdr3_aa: CASRNPILGRATGELFF

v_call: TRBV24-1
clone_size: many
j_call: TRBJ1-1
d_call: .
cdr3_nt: TGTGCCACCAGTGGGCGGGGAGCTTTCTTT
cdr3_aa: CATSGRGAFF

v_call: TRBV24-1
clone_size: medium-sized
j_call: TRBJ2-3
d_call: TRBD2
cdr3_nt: TGTGCCACCAGTGATTTGGAGCTTACTAGCGGGAGTACAGATACGCAGTATTTT
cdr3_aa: CATSDLELTSGSTDTQYF

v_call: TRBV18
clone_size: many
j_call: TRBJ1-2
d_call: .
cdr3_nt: TGTGCCAGCTCACAGACCGGGACACTCTATGGCTACACCTTC
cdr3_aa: CASSQTGTLYGYTF

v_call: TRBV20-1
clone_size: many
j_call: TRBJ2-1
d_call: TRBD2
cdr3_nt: TGCAGTGCTTCTAGCGGGGGGGGGCTCTACAATGAGCAGTTCTTC
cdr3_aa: CSASSGGGLYNEQFF

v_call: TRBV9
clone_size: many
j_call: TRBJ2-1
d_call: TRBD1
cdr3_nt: TGTGCCAGCAGCGTGGGCAGGGGGCGGGACAATGAGCAGTTCTTC
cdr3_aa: CASSVGRGRDNEQFF

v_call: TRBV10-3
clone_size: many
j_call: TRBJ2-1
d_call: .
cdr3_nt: TGTGCCATCAGTGAGAAGAGGGAGGCCTACAATGAGCAGTTCTTC
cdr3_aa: CAISEKREAYNEQFF

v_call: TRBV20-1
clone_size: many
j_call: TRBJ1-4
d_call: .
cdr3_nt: TGCAGTGCTAGAGCGCGGGTCGATAGAGTTCTCGGACGGGTTAATGAAAAACTGTTTTTT
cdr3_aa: CSARARVDRVLGRVNEKLFF

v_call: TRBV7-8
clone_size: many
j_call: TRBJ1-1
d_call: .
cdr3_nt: TGTGCCAGCAGCTTAGTACGTCCGGGGAACACTGAAGCTTTCTTT
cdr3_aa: CASSLVRPGNTEAFF

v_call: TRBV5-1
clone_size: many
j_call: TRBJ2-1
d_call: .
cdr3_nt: TGCGCCAGCAACCGGAACAATGAGCAGTTCTTC
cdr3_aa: CASNRNNEQFF

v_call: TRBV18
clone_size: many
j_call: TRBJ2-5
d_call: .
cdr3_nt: TGTGCCAGCTCGCCGCGTCAGACCCAAGAGACCCAGTACTTC
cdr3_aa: CASSPRQTQETQYF

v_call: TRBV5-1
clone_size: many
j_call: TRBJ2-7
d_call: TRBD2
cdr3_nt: TGCGCCAGCACTCAGGGAGCGGGAGGGCCGGGGGAGCAGTACTTC
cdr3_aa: CASTQGAGGPGEQYF

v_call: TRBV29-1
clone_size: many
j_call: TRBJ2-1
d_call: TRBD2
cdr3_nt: TGCAGCGTTGTTACGCCGGGACTAGCGGGCGATGAGCAGTTCTTC
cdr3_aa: CSVVTPGLAGDEQFF

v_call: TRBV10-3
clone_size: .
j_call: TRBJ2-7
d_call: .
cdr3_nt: TGTGCCGTCCTCTCGGGCTACGAGCAGTACTTC
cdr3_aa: CAVLSGYEQYF

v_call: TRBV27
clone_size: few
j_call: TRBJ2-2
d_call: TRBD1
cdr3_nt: TGTGCCAGCAGTTGGACAGGGGCGAACACCGGGGAGCTGTTTTTT
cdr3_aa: CASSWTGANTGELFF

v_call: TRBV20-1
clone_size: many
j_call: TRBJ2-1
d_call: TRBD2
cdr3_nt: TGCAGTGCTACTTCAACTAGCGGAAACTCCTACAATGAGCAGTTCTTC
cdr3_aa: CSATSTSGNSYNEQFF

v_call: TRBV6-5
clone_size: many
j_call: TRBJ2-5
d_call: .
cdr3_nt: TGTGCCAGCAGTGGGACAAGGGGGGCCCAAGAGACCCAGTACTTC
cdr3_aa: CASSGTRGAQETQYF

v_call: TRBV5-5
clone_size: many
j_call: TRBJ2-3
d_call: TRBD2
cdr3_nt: TGTGCCAGCAGCTTGGAACTAGCGAGGGATACGCAGTATTTT
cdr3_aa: CASSLELARDTQYF

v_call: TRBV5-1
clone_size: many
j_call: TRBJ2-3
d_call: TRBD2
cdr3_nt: TGCGCCAGCAGCTGGACTAGCGGGTCGACAGATACGCAGTATTTT
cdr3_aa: CASSWTSGSTDTQYF

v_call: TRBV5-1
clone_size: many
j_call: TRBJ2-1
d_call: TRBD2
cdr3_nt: TGCGCCAGCAGCGGATCTAGCGGGAGTGTTTCCAATGAGCAGTTCTTC
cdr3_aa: CASSGSSGSVSNEQFF

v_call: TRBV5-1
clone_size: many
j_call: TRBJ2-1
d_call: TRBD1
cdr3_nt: TGCGCCAGCAGCTTCCTACAGGGGAGCTCCTACAATGAGCAGTTCTTC
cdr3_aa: CASSFLQGSSYNEQFF

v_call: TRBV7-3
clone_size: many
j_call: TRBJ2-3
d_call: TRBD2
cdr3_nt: TGTGCCAGCAGCCCCGGACTAGCGGACACAGATACGCAGTATTTT
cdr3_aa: CASSPGLADTDTQYF

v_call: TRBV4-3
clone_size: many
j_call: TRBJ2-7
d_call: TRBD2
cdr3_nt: TGCGCCAGCAGCCAAGCCCAGTCCCCTATAGCGGGAACTTACGAGCAGTACTTC
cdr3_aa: CASSQAQSPIAGTYEQYF

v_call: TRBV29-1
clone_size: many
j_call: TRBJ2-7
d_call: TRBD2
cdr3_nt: TGCAGCGTTGAAGAGGGCGGGGGATGGAACGAGCAGTACTTC
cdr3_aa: CSVEEGGGWNEQYF